This TCR beta chain came from a study of molecular identifiers for immune sequencing clone quantification. The germline V and J ends were trimmed by 4 bases and 0 bases, with 8 bases remaining between them. The CDR3 covers 14 residues. The germline gives CDR1 SGDLS, CDR2 YYNGEE. TCRdb re-called the PCR reads through MiXCR, storing one row per CDR3 protein. Of nearly 650,000 distinct CDR3 sequences in the sample, about 25% were seen once. This clonotype was counted ten times or more. The receptor comes from a human donor in good health. Some libraries in this study had Jurkat cell RNA spiked in. The rearrangement joins TRBV9 to TRBJ1-5, with D uncertain. The sequenced material came from naive CD8+ T cells from blood, with Jurkat cell RNA spiked in. Sample subset: FACS-sorted CD8+CD4-CCR7+CD45RA+ naive T cells. CDR3 protein: CASSIGSSNQPQHF. Written as DNA, the CDR3 is TGTGCCAGCAGCATTGGAAGTAGCAATCAGCCCCAGCATTTT.